Listed below are T cell receptor beta chains from one sample, sequenced in a study of blood T cells in healthy people across ages. TCRdb redid the calling of the 5' RACE reads with MiXCR, one entry per CDR3 protein. The sample has just under 900,000 distinct CDR3 sequences, 29% seen once; the top ten hold 17%. Sequencing input: blood. These receptor sequences come from a woman aged 80 or older in good health. The CDR3 runs from the conserved cysteine through the conserved F or W. Each record gives: J gene, V gene, clone size, D gene, CDR3 protein, CDR3 DNA. The D gene is left open where the match is weak. Only some rows state a clone size, as once, few, many or a class for expanded clones.

j_call: TRBJ2-2; v_call: TRBV6-6; clone_size: NA; d_call: TRBD2; cdr3_aa: CASQAGGLNTGELFF; cdr3_nt: TGTGCCAGCCAGGCGGGGGGTCTCAACACCGGGGAGCTGTTTTTT
j_call: TRBJ2-4; v_call: TRBV6-5; clone_size: many; d_call: NA; cdr3_aa: CASRAKNIQYF; cdr3_nt: TGTGCCAGCAGGGCAAAAAACATTCAGTACTTC
j_call: TRBJ2-3; v_call: TRBV7-2; clone_size: many; d_call: TRBD2; cdr3_aa: CASSRRTSGGPTDTQYF; cdr3_nt: TGTGCCAGCAGCCGCCGGACTAGCGGGGGACCCACAGATACGCAGTATTTT
j_call: TRBJ2-2; v_call: TRBV7-2; clone_size: NA; d_call: TRBD1; cdr3_aa: CASSFTGGIGELFF; cdr3_nt: TGTGCCAGCAGCTTCACAGGGGGGATCGGGGAGCTGTTTTTT
j_call: TRBJ2-3; v_call: TRBV18; clone_size: NA; d_call: NA; cdr3_aa: CASSPYLAGTSTDTQYF; cdr3_nt: TGTGCCAGCTCACCTTACCTTGCCGGGACTAGCACAGATACGCAGTATTTT
j_call: TRBJ2-1; v_call: TRBV3-1; clone_size: many; d_call: TRBD2; cdr3_aa: CASSHSPPTSGAYTYNEQFF; cdr3_nt: TGTGCCAGCAGCCATTCCCCTCCGACTAGCGGGGCCTATACCTACAATGAGCAGTTCTTC
j_call: TRBJ1-1; v_call: TRBV12-3/TRBV12-4; clone_size: few; d_call: TRBD1; cdr3_aa: CASSSPRDRGLDTEAFF; cdr3_nt: TGTGCCAGCAGTTCCCCCCGGGACAGGGGTTTAGACACTGAAGCTTTCTTT
j_call: TRBJ1-5; v_call: TRBV6-6; clone_size: NA; d_call: NA; cdr3_aa: CASSYGANSNQPQHF; cdr3_nt: TGTGCCAGCAGTTATGGGGCAAATAGCAATCAGCCCCAGCATTTT
j_call: TRBJ2-1; v_call: TRBV28; clone_size: few; d_call: TRBD2; cdr3_aa: CASSYALSGGSYNEQFF; cdr3_nt: TGTGCCAGCAGTTACGCTCTCAGCGGGGGCTCCTACAATGAGCAGTTCTTC
j_call: TRBJ2-1; v_call: TRBV9; clone_size: NA; d_call: TRBD2; cdr3_aa: CASSVASGLAGTSSYNEQFF; cdr3_nt: TGTGCCAGCAGCGTAGCTTCGGGACTAGCGGGAACGAGCTCCTACAATGAGCAGTTCTTC
j_call: TRBJ1-1; v_call: TRBV4-2; clone_size: NA; d_call: NA; cdr3_aa: CASSQDQSMNTEAFF; cdr3_nt: TGTGCCAGCAGCCAAGATCAGAGCATGAACACTGAAGCTTTCTTT
j_call: TRBJ1-2; v_call: TRBV20-1; clone_size: many; d_call: TRBD1; cdr3_aa: CSARDTRQGKGYTF; cdr3_nt: TGCAGTGCTAGAGATACTCGACAGGGCAAGGGCTACACCTTC
j_call: TRBJ2-7; v_call: TRBV2; clone_size: many; d_call: NA; cdr3_aa: CASRVASEQYF; cdr3_nt: TGTGCCAGCAGAGTAGCGAGTGAGCAGTACTTC
j_call: TRBJ2-5; v_call: TRBV7-3; clone_size: few; d_call: NA; cdr3_aa: CASSSGPSSPETQYF; cdr3_nt: TGTGCCAGCAGCTCAGGGCCCTCAAGCCCAGAGACCCAGTACTTC
j_call: TRBJ1-6; v_call: TRBV6-5; clone_size: few; d_call: TRBD1; cdr3_aa: CASGTETPNSPLHF; cdr3_nt: TGTGCCAGCGGGACAGAAACTCCTAATTCACCCCTCCACTTT
j_call: TRBJ2-7; v_call: TRBV20-1; clone_size: many; d_call: TRBD2; cdr3_aa: CSASASGGLAYEQYF; cdr3_nt: TGCAGTGCCTCAGCTAGCGGGGGGCTTGCCTACGAGCAGTACTTC
j_call: TRBJ1-1; v_call: TRBV25-1; clone_size: few; d_call: NA; cdr3_aa: CASSEWGRNTEAFF; cdr3_nt: TGTGCCAGCAGTGAATGGGGCCGCAACACTGAAGCTTTCTTT
j_call: TRBJ2-3; v_call: TRBV11-2; clone_size: many; d_call: NA; cdr3_aa: CASSPLISKERGQYF; cdr3_nt: TGTGCCAGCAGCCCCCTGATAAGTAAAGAACGAGGGCAGTATTTT
j_call: TRBJ2-3; v_call: TRBV4-2; clone_size: NA; d_call: TRBD2; cdr3_aa: CASSQESSGGMSTDTQYF; cdr3_nt: TGTGCCAGCAGCCAAGAGTCTAGCGGGGGGATGAGCACAGATACGCAGTATTTT